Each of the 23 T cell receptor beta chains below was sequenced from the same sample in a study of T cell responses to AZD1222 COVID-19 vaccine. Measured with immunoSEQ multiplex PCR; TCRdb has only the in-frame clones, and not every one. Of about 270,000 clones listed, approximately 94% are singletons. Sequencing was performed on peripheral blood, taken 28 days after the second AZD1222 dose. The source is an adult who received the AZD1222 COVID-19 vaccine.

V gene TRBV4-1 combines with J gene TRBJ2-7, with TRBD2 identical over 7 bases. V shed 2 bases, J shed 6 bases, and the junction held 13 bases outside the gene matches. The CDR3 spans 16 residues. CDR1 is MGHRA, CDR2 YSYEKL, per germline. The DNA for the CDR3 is TGCGCCAGCAGCCAAAGGGGTTTAGCGGGCGGCGGCGAGCAGTACTTC. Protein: CASSQRGLAGGGEQYF.

The CDR3 nucleotides read TGTGCCAGCAGCGCCCTGGATGAGACCCAGTACTTC. The encoded protein is CASSALDETQYF. This chain connects TRBV7-9 to TRBJ2-5; D is unresolved. CDR3 length equals 12 residues. V lost 5 bases to trimming and J lost 5 bases, with 9 bases between them. CDR1 and CDR2 (germline): SEHNR, FQNEAQ (reference sequence).

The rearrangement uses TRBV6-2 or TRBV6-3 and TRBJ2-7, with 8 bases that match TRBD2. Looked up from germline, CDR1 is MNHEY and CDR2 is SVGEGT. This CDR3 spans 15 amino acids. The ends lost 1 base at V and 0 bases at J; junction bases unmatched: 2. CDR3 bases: TGTGCCAGCAGTTACTTAGCGGGATCCTCCTACGAGCAGTACTTC. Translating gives CASSYLAGSSYEQYF.

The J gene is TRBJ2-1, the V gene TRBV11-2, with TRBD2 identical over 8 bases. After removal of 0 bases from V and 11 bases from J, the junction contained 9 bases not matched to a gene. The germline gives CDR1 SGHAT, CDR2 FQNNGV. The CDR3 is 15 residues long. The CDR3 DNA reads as TGTGCCAGCAGCTTAGAGTCGGGAGGGACTAGTAAGCAGTTCTTC. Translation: CASSLESGGTSKQFF.

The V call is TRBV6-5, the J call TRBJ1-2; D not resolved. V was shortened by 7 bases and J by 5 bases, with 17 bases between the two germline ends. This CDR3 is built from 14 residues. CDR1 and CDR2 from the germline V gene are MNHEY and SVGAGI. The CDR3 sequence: CASTNGGSLYGYTF. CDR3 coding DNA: TGTGCCAGCACCAATGGAGGGAGTCTATATGGCTACACCTTC.

DNA for the CDR3: TGTGCCAGCAATCCCCAGCGGCATCTTAACCTTGGCTCCTACAATGAGCAGTTCTTC. Protein product: CASNPQRHLNLGSYNEQFF. The chain joins TRBV2 to TRBJ2-1, with D possibly matching TRBD2 (5 bases). Germline V gene data show CDR1 as SNHLY and CDR2 as FYNNEI. The CDR3 loop spans 19 amino acids. V lost 7 bases and J lost 0, with 25 bases in between.

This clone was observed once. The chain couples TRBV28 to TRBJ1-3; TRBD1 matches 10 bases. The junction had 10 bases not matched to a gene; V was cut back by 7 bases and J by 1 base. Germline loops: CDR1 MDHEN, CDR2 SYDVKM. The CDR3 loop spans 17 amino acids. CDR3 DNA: TGTGCCAGCAATCGATTGACAGGGGGCATTTCTGGAAACACCATATATTTT. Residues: CASNRLTGGISGNTIYF.

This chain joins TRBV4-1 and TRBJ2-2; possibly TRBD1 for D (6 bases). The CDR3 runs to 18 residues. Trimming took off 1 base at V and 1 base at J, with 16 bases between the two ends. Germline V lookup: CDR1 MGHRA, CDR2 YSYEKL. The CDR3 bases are TGCGCCAGCAGCCAAGGGGGTTACCAGACAGGGAACACCGGGGAGCTGTTTTTT. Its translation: CASSQGGYQTGNTGELFF.

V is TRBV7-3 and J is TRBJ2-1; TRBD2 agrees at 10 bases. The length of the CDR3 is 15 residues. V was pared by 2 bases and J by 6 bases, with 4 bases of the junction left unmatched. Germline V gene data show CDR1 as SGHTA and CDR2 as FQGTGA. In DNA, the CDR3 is TGTGCCAGCAGCTTACTGAGCGGGGGGGCCAATGAGCAGTTCTTC. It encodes CASSLLSGGANEQFF.

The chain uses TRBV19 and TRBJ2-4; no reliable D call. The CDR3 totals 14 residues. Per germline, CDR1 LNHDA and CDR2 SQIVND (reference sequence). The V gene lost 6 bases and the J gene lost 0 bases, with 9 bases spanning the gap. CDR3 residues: CASSPRLAKNIQYF. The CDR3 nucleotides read TGTGCCAGTAGCCCGCGGTTAGCCAAAAACATTCAGTACTTC.

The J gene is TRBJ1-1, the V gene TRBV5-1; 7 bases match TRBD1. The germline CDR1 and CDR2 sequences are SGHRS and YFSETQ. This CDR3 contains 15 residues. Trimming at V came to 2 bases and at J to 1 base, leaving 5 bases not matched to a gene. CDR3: CASSLYNRGNTEAFF. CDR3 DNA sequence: TGCGCCAGCAGCTTATACAACAGGGGGAACACTGAAGCTTTCTTT. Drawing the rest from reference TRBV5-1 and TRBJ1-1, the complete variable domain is KAGVTQTPRYLIKTRGQQVTLSCSPISGHRSVSWYQQTPGQGLQFLFEYFSETQRNKGNFPGRFSGRQFSNSRSEMNVSTLELGDSALYLCASSLYNRGNTEAFFGQGTRLTVV.

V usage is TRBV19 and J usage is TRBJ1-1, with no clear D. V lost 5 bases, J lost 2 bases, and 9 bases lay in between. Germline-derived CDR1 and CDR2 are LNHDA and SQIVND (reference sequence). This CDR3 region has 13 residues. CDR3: CASSPPPNTEAFF. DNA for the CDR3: TGTGCCAGTAGTCCACCTCCCAACACTGAAGCTTTCTTT. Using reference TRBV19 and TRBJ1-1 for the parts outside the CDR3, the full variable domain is DGGITQSPKYLFRKEGQNVTLSCEQNLNHDAMYWYRQDPGQGLRLIYYSQIVNDFQKGDIAEGYSVSREKKESFPLTVTSAQKNPTAFYLCASSPPPNTEAFFGQGTRLTVV.

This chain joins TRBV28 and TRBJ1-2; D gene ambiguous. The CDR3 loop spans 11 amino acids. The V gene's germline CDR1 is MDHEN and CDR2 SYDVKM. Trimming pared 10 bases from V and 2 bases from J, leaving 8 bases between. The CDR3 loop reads CATSGNYGYTF. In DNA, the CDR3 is TGTGCCACCTCCGGGAACTATGGCTACACCTTC.

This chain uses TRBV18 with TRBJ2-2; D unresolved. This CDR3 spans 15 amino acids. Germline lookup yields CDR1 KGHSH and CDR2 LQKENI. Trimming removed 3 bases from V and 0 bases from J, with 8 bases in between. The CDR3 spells CASSPYMPNTGELFF. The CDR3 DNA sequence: TGTGCCAGCTCACCGTACATGCCGAACACCGGGGAGCTGTTTTTT.

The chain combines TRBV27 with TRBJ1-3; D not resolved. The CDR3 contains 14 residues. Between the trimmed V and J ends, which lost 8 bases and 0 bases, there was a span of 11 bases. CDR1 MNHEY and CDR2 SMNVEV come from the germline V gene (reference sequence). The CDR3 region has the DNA TGTGCCAGCTCGGGCAGGAACTCTGGAAACACCATATATTTT. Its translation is CASSGRNSGNTIYF.

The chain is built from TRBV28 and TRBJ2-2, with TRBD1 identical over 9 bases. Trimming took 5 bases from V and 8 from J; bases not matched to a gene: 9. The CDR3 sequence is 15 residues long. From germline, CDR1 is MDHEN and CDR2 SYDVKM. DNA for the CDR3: TGTGCCAGCAGTGGCGGGACAGGGAAATATGGGGAGCTGTTTTTT. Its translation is CASSGGTGKYGELFF.

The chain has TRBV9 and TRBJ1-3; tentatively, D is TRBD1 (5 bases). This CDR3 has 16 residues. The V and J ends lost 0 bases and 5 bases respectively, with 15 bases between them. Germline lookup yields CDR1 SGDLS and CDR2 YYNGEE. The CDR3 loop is CASSVGTSSGRNTIYF. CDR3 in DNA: TGTGCCAGCAGCGTAGGGACATCGAGCGGTAGAAACACCATATATTTT.

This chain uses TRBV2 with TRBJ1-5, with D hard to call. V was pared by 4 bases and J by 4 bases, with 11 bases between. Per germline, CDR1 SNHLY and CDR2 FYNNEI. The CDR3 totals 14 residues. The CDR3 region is CASSGEAANQPQHF. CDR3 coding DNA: TGTGCCAGCAGTGGGGAGGCAGCTAATCAGCCCCAGCATTTT. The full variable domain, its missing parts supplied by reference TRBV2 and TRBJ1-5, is EPEVTQTPSHQVTQMGQEVILRCVPISNHLYFYWYRQILGQKVEFLVSFYNNEISEKSEIFDDQFSVERPDGSNFTLKIRSTKLEDSAMYFCASSGEAANQPQHFGDGTRLSIL.

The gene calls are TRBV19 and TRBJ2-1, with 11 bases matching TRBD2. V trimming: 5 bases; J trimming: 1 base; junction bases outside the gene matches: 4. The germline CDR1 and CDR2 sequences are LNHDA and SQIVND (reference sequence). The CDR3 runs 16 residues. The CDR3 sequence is CASSPSSGGSYNEQFF. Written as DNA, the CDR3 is TGTGCCAGTAGTCCCTCTAGCGGGGGGTCCTACAATGAGCAGTTCTTC.

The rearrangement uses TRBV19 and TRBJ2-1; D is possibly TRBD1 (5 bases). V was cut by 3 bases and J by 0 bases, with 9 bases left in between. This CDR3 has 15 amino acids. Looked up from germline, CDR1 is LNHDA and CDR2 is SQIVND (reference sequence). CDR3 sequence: CASSMTVGSYNEQFF. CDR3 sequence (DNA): TGTGCCAGTAGTATGACAGTAGGCTCCTACAATGAGCAGTTCTTC.

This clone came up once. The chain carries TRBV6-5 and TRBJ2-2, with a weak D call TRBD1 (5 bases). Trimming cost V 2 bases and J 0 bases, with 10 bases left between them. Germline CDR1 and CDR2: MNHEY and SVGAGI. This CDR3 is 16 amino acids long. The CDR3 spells CASSYADITNTGELFF. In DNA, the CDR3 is TGTGCCAGCAGTTACGCGGACATCACGAACACCGGGGAGCTGTTTTTT.

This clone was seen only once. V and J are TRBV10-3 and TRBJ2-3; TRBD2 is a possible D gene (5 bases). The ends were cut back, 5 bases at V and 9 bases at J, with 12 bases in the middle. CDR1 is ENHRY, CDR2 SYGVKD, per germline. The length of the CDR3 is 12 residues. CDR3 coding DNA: TGTGCCATCAGTCCAGACGGAGGCACGCAGTATTTT. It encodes CAISPDGGTQYF.

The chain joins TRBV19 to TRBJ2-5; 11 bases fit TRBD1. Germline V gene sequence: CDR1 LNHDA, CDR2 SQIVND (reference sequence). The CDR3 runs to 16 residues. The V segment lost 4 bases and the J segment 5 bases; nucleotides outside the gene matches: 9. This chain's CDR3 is CASSTLGQGAWETQYF. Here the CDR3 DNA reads TGTGCCAGTAGTACTCTAGGACAGGGGGCATGGGAGACCCAGTACTTC.